The 8 T cell receptor beta chains below come from one sample, sequenced in a study of blood T cell repertoires in COVID-19. Generated by immunoSEQ multiplex PCR, the TCRdb table keeps only in-frame clones and is missing some. Of around 110,000 clones listed, approximately 84% are singletons. The specimen was peripheral blood. Every receptor here comes from an older man with active or convalescent COVID-19.

The chain links TRBV9 to TRBJ2-1; perhaps TRBD2 as D (5 bases). V shed 4 bases and J shed 2 bases, with 7 bases lying between them. From germline, CDR1 is SGDLS and CDR2 YYNGEE. This CDR3 is 13 amino acids long. Here the CDR3 DNA reads TGTGCCAGCAGCAGAGGGACCTACAATGAGCAGTTCTTC. This translates into CASSRGTYNEQFF. The variable domain in full, completed from reference TRBV9 and TRBJ2-1, reads DSGVTQTPKHLITATGQRVTLRCSPRSGDLSVYWYQQSLDQGLQFLIQYYNGEERAKGNILERFSAQQFPDLHSELNLSSLELGDSALYFCASSRGTYNEQFFGPGTRLTVL.

The chain carries TRBV5-8 and TRBJ2-5; D is possibly TRBD2 (5 bases). V lost 2 bases to trimming and J lost 7 bases, with 12 bases between them. CDR1 SGHTS and CDR2 YDEGEE come from the germline V gene. The length of the CDR3 is 13 residues. In DNA form, the CDR3 reads TGTGCCAGCAGCTTTGGACGGGATGGGACCCAGTACTTC. It is translated as CASSFGRDGTQYF.

The gene calls are TRBV18 and TRBJ1-4; 7 nucleotides line up with TRBD1. This CDR3 has 13 amino acids. V trimming: 1 base; J trimming: 14 bases; junction bases outside the gene matches: 7. Germline V gives CDR1 KGHSH, CDR2 LQKENI. The CDR3 loop reads CASSPRQGEELFF. CDR3 coding DNA: TGTGCCAGCTCACCACGACAGGGAGAAGAGCTGTTTTTT.

The V gene is TRBV7-2, the J gene TRBJ2-3; 16 bases fit TRBD2. The CDR3 is 17 residues long. CDR1 SGHTA and CDR2 FQGNSA come from the germline V gene. V was pared by 4 bases and J by 3 bases, with 4 bases of the junction left unmatched. The CDR3 is CASSSGTSGRDTDTQYF. The CDR3 bases are TGTGCCAGCAGCTCAGGGACTAGCGGGAGGGATACAGATACGCAGTATTTT.

V is TRBV11-2 and J is TRBJ1-1, with D possibly being TRBD1 (5 bases). Germline CDR1 SGHAT, CDR2 FQNNGV. The length of the CDR3 is 11 residues. The V gene lost 1 base and the J gene lost 8 bases, with 5 bases spanning the gap. CDR3 sequence (DNA): TGTGCCAGCAGCTTAGGACAGGAAGCTTTCTTT. This codes for CASSLGQEAFF. Drawing the rest from reference TRBV11-2 and TRBJ1-1, the complete variable domain is EAGVAQSPRYKIIEKRQSVAFWCNPISGHATLYWYQQILGQGPKLLIQFQNNGVVDDSQLPKDRFSAERLKGVDSTLKIQPAKLEDSAVYLCASSLGQEAFFGQGTRLTVV.

The chain links TRBV5-1 to TRBJ1-3, with TRBD1 identical over 8 bases. Germline CDR1 SGHRS, CDR2 YFSETQ. There are 15 residues in the CDR3. Trimming took 7 bases from V and 0 from J; bases not matched to a gene: 6. CDR3 amino acids: CASRTTGDSGNTIYF. In DNA, the CDR3 is TGCGCCAGCCGCACGACAGGGGACTCTGGAAACACCATATATTTT.

V usage is TRBV5-1 and J usage is TRBJ2-7; D possibly corresponds to TRBD2 (5 bases). The CDR3 is 15 amino acids. The germline V gene has CDR1 SGHRS and CDR2 YFSETQ. The ends were cut back, 0 bases at V and 4 bases at J, with 14 bases in the middle. DNA for the CDR3: TGCGCCAGCAGCTTGGTTCCCGGGGAGAGGTACGAGCAGTACTTC. Translating gives CASSLVPGERYEQYF.

This chain connects TRBV5-1 to TRBJ2-1, with D possibly matching TRBD1 (6 bases). The germline V gene encodes CDR1 SGHRS and CDR2 YFSETQ. V lost 5 bases to trimming and J lost 2 bases, with 8 bases between them. The CDR3 has 13 amino acids. CDR3 coding DNA: TGCGCCAGCAGAGGGGACACCTACAATGAGCAGTTCTTC. Amino acids: CASRGDTYNEQFF.